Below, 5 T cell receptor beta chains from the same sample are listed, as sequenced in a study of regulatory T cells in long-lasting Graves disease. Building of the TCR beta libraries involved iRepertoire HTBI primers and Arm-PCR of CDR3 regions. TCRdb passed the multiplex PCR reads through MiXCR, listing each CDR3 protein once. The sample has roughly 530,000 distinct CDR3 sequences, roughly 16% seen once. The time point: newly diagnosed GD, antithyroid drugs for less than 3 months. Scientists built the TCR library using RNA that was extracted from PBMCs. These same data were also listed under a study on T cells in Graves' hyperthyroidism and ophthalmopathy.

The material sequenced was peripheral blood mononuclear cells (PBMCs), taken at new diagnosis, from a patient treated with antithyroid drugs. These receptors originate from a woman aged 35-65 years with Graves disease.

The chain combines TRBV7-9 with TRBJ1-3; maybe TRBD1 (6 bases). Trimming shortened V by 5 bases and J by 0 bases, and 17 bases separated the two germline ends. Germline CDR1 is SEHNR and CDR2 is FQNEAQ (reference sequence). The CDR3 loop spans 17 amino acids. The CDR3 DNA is TGTGCCAGCAGCCTTGGACAGCCGAGCGCCTCTGGAAACACCATATATTTT. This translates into CASSLGQPSASGNTIYF.

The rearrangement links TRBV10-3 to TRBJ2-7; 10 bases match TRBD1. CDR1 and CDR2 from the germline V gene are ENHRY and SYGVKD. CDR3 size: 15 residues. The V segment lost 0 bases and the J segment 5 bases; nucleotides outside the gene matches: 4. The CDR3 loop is CAISESTGTGDEQYF. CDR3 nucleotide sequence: TGTGCCATCAGTGAGTCTACCGGGACAGGGGACGAGCAGTACTTC.

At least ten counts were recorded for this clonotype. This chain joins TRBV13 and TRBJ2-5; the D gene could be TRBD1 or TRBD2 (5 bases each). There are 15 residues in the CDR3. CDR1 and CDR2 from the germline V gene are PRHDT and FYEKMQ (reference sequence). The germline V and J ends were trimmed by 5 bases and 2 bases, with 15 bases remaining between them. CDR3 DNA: TGTGCCAGCAGCGTGCTAGGGGACGGGCAAGAGACCCAGTACTTC. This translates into CASSVLGDGQETQYF.

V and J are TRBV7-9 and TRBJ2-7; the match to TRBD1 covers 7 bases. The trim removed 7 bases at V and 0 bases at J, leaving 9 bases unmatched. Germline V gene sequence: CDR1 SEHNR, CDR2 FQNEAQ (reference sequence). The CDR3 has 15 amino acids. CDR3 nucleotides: TGTGCCAGCAACTTGACAGGGCCTTACTCCTACGAGCAGTACTTC. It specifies CASNLTGPYSYEQYF.

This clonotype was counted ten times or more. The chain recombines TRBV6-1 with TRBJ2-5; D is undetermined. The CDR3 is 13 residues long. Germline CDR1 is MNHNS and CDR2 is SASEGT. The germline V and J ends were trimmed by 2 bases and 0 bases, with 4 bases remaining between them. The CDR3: CASSETYQETQYF. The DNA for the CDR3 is TGTGCCAGCAGTGAAACGTACCAAGAGACCCAGTACTTC.